This passage covers 14 T cell receptor beta chains from one sample sequenced in a study of CD8 T cells in ankylosing spondylitis. TCRdb re-called the 5' RACE reads through MiXCR, storing one row per CDR3 protein. The sample shows roughly 60,000 distinct CDR3 sequences, roughly 6.1% of them seen only once. Sequencing was done on a sample of synovial fluid, either unsorted or a sorted T cell fraction (not recorded which). These receptors were obtained from a male donor with ankylosing spondylitis.

This clonotype has at least ten counts. The V call is TRBV20-1, the J call TRBJ2-5; 10 bases are a match to TRBD2. Germline CDR1 and CDR2: DFQATT and SNEGSKA (reference sequence). CDR3 size: 14 residues. Trimming cost V 4 bases and J 7 bases; bases outside gene matches: 9. CDR3 protein: CSANLGLAVRTQYF. In DNA, the CDR3 is TGCAGTGCTAACCTCGGACTAGCGGTGCGGACCCAGTACTTC.

This clonotype was found many times. In DNA, the CDR3 is TGCGCCAGCAGCCCCGACAGGCGTTCCTACGAGCAGTACTTC. The encoded protein is CASSPDRRSYEQYF. This rearrangement joins TRBV5-1 to TRBJ2-7, with D maybe TRBD1 (6 bases). CDR1 and CDR2 (germline): SGHRS, YFSETQ. The CDR3 runs to 14 residues. V lost 4 bases, J lost 1 base, and 12 bases lay in between.

The sample holds many counts of this clonotype. The chain combines TRBV7-8 with TRBJ2-1; no clear D. CDR1 SGHVS and CDR2 FQNEAQ come from the germline V gene. The CDR3 runs to 14 residues. Trimming removed 3 bases from V and 4 bases from J, with 10 bases in between. For the CDR3, the DNA is TGTGCCAGCAGCTTTGCGGACGTGTACAATGAGCAGTTCTTC. Its protein product is CASSFADVYNEQFF.

The gene calls are TRBV9 and TRBJ1-3; D not certain. This CDR3 is 14 amino acids long. Germline V gives CDR1 SGDLS, CDR2 YYNGEE. Trimming removed 5 bases at V and 0 bases at J, with 9 bases between. The DNA of the CDR3 is TGTGCCAGCAGGCGGGGTCACTCTGGAAACACCATATATTTT. Translation: CASRRGHSGNTIYF.

This clonotype was picked up many times. This chain links TRBV15 with TRBJ2-7; the match to TRBD2 covers 10 bases. Per the germline V gene, CDR1 is LNHNV and CDR2 is YYDKDF (reference sequence). With 0 bases clipped from V and 5 bases from J, the junction kept 7 bases outside the gene matches. This CDR3 is built from 16 residues. The CDR3 spells CATSRDLLAGDDEQYF. In nucleotides, the CDR3 is TGTGCCACCAGCAGAGATCTCCTAGCGGGAGACGACGAGCAGTACTTC.

There are many counts of this clonotype. The rearrangement links TRBV20-1 to TRBJ2-1, with TRBD1 as a possible D gene (5 bases). Germline assignment: CDR1 DFQATT and CDR2 SNEGSKA (reference sequence). This CDR3 region has 16 residues. The V end lost 6 bases, the J end lost 5 bases, and 23 bases lay between the germline ends. CDR3 bases: TGCAGTGCCGATGGTCCAGGGTATGGTATTGACAATGAGCAGTTCTTC. It yields the protein CSADGPGYGIDNEQFF.

This clonotype was recorded many times. The chain recombines TRBV5-1 with TRBJ2-1; D is possibly TRBD1 or TRBD2 (6 bases each). The V gene's germline CDR1 is SGHRS and CDR2 YFSETQ. The CDR3 runs to 17 residues. The V end was cut by 1 base, the J end by 1 base, with 15 bases between. DNA for the CDR3: TGCGCCAGCAGCTTGAGTGCAGGCGGGACATCCTACAATGAGCAGTTCTTC. It translates to CASSLSAGGTSYNEQFF.

In this sample, this clonotype turned up many times. The chain couples TRBV7-8 to TRBJ2-1; TRBD2 matches at 11 bases. Germline CDR1 is SGHVS and CDR2 is FQNEAQ. The V gene end was trimmed by 6 bases and the J gene end by 2 bases; junction bases not matched to a gene: 6. The length of the CDR3 is 16 residues. CDR3 coding DNA: TGTGCCAGCAGTGGGACTAGCGGAGTGACCTACAATGAGCAGTTCTTC. Translation: CASSGTSGVTYNEQFF.

The chain recombines TRBV11-3 with TRBJ2-1; 7 nucleotides align to TRBD2. The CDR3 length is 13 residues. Looked up from germline, CDR1 is SGHNT and CDR2 is YENEEA. Trimming cost V 8 bases and J 5 bases; bases outside gene matches: 6. The CDR3 loop is CASQREEDNEQFF. The CDR3 coding sequence is TGTGCCAGCCAGCGGGAAGAGGACAATGAGCAGTTCTTC.

This clonotype was observed a handful of times. This rearrangement joins TRBV9 to TRBJ2-2; perhaps TRBD2 as D (6 bases). The CDR3 runs 16 residues. Germline loops: CDR1 SGDLS, CDR2 YYNGEE. Deletions cut 0 bases from V and 0 bases from J, with 9 bases between. CDR3 sequence: CASSVAGETNTGELFF. CDR3 DNA sequence: TGTGCCAGCAGCGTAGCGGGAGAAACGAACACCGGGGAGCTGTTTTTT.

This clonotype appeared many times. The chain links TRBV4-1 to TRBJ2-7; 9 nucleotides align to TRBD1. Germline V gives CDR1 MGHRA, CDR2 YSYEKL. J lost 5 bases, V lost 4 bases, and 6 bases had no gene match. CDR3 length: 14 residues. CDR3 in DNA: TGCGCCAGCAGCCCTGGACAGGGGCCCGACGAGCAGTACTTC. As protein: CASSPGQGPDEQYF.

This clonotype has a count of ten or more. This sequence joins TRBV29-1 and TRBJ2-1, with D possibly TRBD2 on 6 matching bases. Between the trimmed V and J ends, which lost 4 bases and 9 bases, there was a span of 13 bases. Per the germline V gene, CDR1 is SQVTM and CDR2 is ANQGSEA. CDR3 length: 12 residues. CDR3 sequence: CSVARFSGEQFF. The CDR3 DNA is TGCAGCGTTGCGCGGTTTAGCGGTGAGCAGTTCTTC.

The sample holds many counts of this clonotype. The chain couples TRBV7-3 to TRBJ2-7, with 8 nucleotides matching TRBD2. This CDR3 has 13 residues. V lost 4 bases, J lost 6 bases, and 5 bases stayed unmatched. In germline, CDR1 is SGHTA, CDR2 FQGTGA. In DNA, the CDR3 is TGTGCCAGCAGCTACGGACTAGCATCCGAGCAGTACTTC. It yields the protein CASSYGLASEQYF.

This chain joins TRBV2 and TRBJ2-3, with D possibly being TRBD1 or TRBD2 (6 bases each). Trimming removed 8 bases at V and 6 bases at J, with 18 bases between. Germline values: CDR1 SNHLY, CDR2 FYNNEI. CDR3 length: 14 amino acids. The CDR3 reads CASLRGLRGDTQYF. CDR3 coding DNA: TGTGCCAGCCTGAGGGGACTTAGGGGGGATACGCAGTATTTT. The full variable domain, rest sourced from reference TRBV2 and TRBJ2-3, is EPEVTQTPSHQVTQMGQEVILRCVPISNHLYFYWYRQILGQKVEFLVSFYNNEISEKSEIFDDQFSVERPDGSNFTLKIRSTKLEDSAMYFCASLRGLRGDTQYFGPGTRLTVL.